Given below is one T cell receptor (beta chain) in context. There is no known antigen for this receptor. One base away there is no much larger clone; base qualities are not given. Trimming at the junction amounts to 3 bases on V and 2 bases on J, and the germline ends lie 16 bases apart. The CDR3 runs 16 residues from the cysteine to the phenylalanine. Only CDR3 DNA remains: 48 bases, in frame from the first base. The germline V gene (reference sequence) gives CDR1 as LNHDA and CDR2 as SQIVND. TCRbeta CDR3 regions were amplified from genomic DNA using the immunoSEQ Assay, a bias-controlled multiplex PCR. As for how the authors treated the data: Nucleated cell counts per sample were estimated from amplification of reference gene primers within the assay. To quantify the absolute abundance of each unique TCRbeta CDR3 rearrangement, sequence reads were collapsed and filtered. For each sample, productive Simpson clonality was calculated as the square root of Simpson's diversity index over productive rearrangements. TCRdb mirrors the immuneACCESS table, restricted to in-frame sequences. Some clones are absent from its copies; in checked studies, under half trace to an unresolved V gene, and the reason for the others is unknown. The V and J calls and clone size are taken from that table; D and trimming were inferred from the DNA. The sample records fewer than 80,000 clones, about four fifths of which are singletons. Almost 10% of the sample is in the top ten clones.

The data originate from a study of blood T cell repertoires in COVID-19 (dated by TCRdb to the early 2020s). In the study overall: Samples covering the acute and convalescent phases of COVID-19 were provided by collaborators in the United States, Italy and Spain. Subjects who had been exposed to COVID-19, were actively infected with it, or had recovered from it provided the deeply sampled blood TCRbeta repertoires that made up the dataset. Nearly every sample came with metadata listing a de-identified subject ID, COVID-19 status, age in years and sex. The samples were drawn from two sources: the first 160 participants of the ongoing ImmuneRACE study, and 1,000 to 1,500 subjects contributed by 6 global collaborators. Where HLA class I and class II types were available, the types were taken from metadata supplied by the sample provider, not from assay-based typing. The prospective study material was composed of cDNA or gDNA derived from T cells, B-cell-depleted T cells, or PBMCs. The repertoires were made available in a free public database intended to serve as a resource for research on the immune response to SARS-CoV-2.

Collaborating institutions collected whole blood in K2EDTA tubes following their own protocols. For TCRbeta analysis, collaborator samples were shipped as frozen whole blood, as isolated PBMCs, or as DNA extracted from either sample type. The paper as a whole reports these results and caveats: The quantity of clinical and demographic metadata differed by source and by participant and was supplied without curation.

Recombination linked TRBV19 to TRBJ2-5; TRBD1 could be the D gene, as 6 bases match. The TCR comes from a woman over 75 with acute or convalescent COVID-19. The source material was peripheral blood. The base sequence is TGTGCCAGTAGTATCGGCGCATCCCAGGGGCAAGAGACCCAGTACTTC. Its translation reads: CASSIGASQGQETQYF.